This T cell receptor beta chain appears in the sequencing data of a study of blood T cells in healthy people across ages. General study points: Both higher diversity and more naive CD4+ cells marked long-lived donors when set against aged donors.

It was with a sample-barcoded 5' primer and a J-beta primer mix that a second PCR of about 7 to 12 cycles was run. A template-switch adaptor containing 12 random nucleotides labeled each cDNA molecule. TCRdb re-derived calls from the 5' RACE reads in MiXCR, one entry per CDR3 protein. The sample records around 1,600,000 distinct CDR3 sequences, 42% being singletons. This CDR3 has 12 amino acids. Germline V lookup: CDR1 SGHDT, CDR2 YYEEEE. V was cut by 1 base and J by 7 bases, with 8 bases left in between. In regard to this clonotype: The antigen is undetermined.

The chain joins TRBV5-6 to TRBJ1-1; D is perhaps TRBD1 (5 bases). Input material: blood. The receptor's source is a woman between 18 and 29 years old in good health. The CDR3 sequence is CASSLRGYEAFF. The CDR3 DNA sequence: TGTGCCAGCAGCTTGCGGGGCTATGAAGCTTTCTTT.